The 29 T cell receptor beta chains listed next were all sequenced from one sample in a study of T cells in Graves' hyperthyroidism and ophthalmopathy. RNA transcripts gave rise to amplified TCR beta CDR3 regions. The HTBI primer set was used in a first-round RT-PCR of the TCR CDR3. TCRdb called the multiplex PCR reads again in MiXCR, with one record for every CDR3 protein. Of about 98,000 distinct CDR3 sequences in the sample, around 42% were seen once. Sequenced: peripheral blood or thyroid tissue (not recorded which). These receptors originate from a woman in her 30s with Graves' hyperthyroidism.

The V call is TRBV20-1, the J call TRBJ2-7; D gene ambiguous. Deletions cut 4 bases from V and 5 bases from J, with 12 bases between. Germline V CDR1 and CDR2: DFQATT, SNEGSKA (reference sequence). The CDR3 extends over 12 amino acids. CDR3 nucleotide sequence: TGCAGTGCTACCCGCCGGAATAACGAGCAGTACTTC. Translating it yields CSATRRNNEQYF.

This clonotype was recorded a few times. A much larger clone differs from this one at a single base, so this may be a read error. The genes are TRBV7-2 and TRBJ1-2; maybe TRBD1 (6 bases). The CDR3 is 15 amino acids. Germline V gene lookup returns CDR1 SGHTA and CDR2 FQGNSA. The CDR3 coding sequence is TGTGCCAGCAGCTTAGTTTTCGGGGGCGCGGGAGGCTACGCCTTC. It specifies CASSLVFGGAGGYAF.

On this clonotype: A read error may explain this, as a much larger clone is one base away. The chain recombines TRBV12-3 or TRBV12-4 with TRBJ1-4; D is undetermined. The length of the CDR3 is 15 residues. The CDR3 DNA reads TGTGTCAGCAGTTTAGATAGGGCAACTAATGAAAAACTGTTTTTT. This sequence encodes CVSSLDRATNEKLFF.

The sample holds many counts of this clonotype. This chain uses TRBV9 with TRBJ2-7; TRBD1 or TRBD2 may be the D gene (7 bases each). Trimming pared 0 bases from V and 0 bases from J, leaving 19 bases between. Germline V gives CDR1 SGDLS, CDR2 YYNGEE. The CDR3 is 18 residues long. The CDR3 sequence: CASSVGTGQAGFSYEQYF. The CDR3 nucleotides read TGTGCCAGCAGCGTAGGGACAGGCCAAGCGGGATTCTCCTACGAGCAGTACTTC.

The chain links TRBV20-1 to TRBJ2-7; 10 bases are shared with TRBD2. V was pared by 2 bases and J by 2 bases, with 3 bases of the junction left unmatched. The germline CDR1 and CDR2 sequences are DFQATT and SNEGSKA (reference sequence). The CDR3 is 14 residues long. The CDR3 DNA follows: TGCAGTGCTAGACCTAGCGGGAGTGCCTACGAGCAGTACTTC. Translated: CSARPSGSAYEQYF.

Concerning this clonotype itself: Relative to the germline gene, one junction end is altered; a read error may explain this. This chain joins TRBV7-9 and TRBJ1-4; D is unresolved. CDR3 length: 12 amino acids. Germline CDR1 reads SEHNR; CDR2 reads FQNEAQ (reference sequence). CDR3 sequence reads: CASALSNEKLFF. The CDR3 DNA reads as TGTGCCAGCGCCCTTTCTAACGAAAAACTGTTTTTT. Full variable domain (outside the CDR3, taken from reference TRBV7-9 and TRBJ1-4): DTGVSQNPRHKITKRGQNVTFRCDPISEHNRLYWYRQTLGQGPEFLTYFQNEAQLEKSRLLSDRFSAERPKGSFSTLEIQRTEQGDSAMYLCASALSNEKLFFGSGTQLSVL.

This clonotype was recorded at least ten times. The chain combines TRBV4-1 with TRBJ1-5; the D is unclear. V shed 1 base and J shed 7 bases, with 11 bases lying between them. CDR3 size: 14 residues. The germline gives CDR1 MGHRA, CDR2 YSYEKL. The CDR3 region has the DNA TGCGCCAGCAGCCAAGTGGGTTTGGGACAGCCCCAGCATTTT. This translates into CASSQVGLGQPQHF.

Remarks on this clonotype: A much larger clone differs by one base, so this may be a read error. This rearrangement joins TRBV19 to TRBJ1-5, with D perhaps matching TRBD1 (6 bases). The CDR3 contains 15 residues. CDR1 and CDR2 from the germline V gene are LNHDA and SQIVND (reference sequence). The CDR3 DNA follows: TGTGCCTGTAGTATACAGGGATGGAGCAATCAGCCCCAGCATTTT. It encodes CACSIQGWSNQPQHF.

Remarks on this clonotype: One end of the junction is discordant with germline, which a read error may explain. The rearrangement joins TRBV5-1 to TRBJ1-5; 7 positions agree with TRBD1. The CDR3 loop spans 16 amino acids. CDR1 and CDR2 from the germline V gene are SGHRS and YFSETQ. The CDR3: CASSQPDRVSNQPQHF. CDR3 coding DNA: TGTGCCAGCAGCCAACCCGACAGGGTTAGCAATCAGCCCCAGCATTTT.

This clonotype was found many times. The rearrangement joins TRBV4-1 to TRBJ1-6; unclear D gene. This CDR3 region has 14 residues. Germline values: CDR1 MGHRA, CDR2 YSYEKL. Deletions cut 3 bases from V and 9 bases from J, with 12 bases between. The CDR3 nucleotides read TGCGCCAGCAGCCATACAGTGGTGGGTTCACCCCTCCACTTT. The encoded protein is CASSHTVVGSPLHF.

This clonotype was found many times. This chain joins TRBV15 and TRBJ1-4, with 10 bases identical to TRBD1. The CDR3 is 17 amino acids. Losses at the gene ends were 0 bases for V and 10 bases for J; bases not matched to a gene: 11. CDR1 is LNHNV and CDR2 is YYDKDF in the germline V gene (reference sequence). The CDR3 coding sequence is TGTGCCACCAGCAGAGAACCGTCGTGGACAGGGGGGGTAAAACTGTTTTTT. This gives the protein CATSREPSWTGGVKLFF.

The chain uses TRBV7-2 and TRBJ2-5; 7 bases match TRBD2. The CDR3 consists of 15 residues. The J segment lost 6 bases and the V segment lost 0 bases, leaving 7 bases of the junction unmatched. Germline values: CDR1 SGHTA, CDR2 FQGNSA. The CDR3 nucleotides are TGTGCCAGCAGCTTAGCGGGAGGGCCGTCAAAGACCCAGTACTTC. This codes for CASSLAGGPSKTQYF.

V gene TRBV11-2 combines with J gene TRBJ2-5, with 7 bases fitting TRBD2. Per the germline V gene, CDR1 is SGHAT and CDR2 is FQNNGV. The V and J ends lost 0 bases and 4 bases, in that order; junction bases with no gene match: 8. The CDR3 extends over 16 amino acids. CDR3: CASSLDWGGSTETQYF. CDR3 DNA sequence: TGTGCCAGCAGCTTAGATTGGGGCGGGAGCACAGAGACCCAGTACTTC.

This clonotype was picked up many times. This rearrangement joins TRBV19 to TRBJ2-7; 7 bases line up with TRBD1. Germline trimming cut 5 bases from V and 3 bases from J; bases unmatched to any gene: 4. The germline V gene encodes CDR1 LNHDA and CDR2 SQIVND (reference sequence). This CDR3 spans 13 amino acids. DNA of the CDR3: TGTGCCAGTAGTCACTCAGGGGGCTACGAGCAGTACTTC. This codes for CASSHSGGYEQYF.

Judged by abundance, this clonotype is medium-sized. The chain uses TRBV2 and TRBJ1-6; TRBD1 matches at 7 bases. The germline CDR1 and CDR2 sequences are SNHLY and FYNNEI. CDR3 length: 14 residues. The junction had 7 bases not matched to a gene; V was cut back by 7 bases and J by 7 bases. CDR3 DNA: TGTGCCAGCACCGGTGGAGGGGGCAATTCACCCCTCCACTTT. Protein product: CASTGGGGNSPLHF.

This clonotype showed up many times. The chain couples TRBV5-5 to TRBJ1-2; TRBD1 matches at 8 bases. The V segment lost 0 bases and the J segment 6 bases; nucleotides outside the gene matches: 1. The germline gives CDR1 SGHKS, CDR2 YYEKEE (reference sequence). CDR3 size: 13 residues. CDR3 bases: TGTGCCAGCAGCTTGGAGACAGGGGATGGCTACACCTTC. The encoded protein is CASSLETGDGYTF. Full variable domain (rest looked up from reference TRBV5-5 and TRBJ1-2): DAGVTQSPTHLIKTRGQQVTLRCSPISGHKSVSWYQQVLGQGPQFIFQYYEKEERGRGNFPDRFSARQFPNYSSELNVNALLLGDSALYLCASSLETGDGYTFGSGTRLTVV.

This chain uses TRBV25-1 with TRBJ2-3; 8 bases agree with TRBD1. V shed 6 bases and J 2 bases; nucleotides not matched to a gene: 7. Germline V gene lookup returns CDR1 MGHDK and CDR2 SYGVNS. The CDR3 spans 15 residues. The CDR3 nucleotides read TGTGCCAGCAGCCTGATGGGACAGGTCACAGATACGCAGTATTTT. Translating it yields CASSLMGQVTDTQYF.

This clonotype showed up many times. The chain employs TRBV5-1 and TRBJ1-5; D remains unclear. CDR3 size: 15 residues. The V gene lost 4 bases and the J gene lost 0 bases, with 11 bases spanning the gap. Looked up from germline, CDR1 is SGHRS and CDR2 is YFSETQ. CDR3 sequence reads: CASSPDGVSNQPQHF. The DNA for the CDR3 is TGCGCCAGCAGCCCCGACGGAGTTAGCAATCAGCCCCAGCATTTT.

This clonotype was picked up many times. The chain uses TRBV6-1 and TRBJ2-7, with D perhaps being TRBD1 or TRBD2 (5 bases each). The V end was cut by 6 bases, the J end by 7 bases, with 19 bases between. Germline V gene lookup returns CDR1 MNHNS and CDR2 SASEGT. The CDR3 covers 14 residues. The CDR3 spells CASRDRGFYREQYF. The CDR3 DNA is TGTGCCAGCAGAGACCGGGGCTTTTATCGGGAGCAGTACTTC.

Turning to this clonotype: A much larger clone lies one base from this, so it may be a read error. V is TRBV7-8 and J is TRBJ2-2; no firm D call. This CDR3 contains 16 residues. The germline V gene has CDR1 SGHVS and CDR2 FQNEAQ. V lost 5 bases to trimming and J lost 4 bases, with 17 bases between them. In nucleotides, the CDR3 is TGTGCCAGCAGCCGAGAAGGCCTAGTCGCCACCGGGGAGCTGTTTTTT. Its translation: CASSREGLVATGELFF.

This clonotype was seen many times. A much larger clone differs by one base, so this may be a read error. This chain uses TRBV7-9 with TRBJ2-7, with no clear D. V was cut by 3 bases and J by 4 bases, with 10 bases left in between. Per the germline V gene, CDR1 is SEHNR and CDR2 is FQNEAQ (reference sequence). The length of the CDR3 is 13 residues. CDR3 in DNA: TGTGCCAGCAGCTTGGCCTCTAAGTACGAGCAGTACTTC. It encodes CASSLASKYEQYF.

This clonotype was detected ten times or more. The CDR3 coding sequence is TGTGCCAGCAGCAACAATCGACAGGGATCCACCGGGGAGCTGTTTTTT. Encoded protein: CASSNNRQGSTGELFF. The V and J genes are TRBV9 and TRBJ2-2; 7 nucleotides match TRBD1. The CDR3 is made up of 16 amino acids. Germline CDR1 SGDLS, CDR2 YYNGEE. After removal of 4 bases from V and 4 bases from J, the junction contained 10 bases not matched to a gene.

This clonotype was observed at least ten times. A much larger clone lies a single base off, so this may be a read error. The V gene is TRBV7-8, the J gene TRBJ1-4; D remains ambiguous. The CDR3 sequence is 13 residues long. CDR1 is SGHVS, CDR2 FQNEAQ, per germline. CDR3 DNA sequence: TGTGCCAGCAGCTTCAGGACTAATGAAAACCTGTTTTTT. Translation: CASSFRTNENLFF.

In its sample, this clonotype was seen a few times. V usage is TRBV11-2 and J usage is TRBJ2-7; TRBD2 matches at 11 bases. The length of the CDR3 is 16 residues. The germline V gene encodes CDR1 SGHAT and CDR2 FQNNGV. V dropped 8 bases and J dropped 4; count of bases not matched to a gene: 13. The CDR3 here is CASSTRLAGKAYEQYF. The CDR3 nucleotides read TGTGCCAGCTCTACCAGACTAGCGGGAAAGGCATACGAGCAGTACTTC.

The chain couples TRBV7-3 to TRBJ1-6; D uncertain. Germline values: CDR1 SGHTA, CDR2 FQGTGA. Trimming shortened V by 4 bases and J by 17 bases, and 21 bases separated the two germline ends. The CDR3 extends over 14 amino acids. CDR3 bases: TGTGCCAGCAGCTCATCCCACGCTGAGATGCCCTTCCACTTT. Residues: CASSSSHAEMPFHF.

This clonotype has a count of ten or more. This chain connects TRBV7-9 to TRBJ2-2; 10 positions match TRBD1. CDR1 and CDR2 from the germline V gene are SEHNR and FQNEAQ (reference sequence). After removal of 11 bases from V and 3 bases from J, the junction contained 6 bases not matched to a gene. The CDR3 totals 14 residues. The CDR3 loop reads CAATGQGHTGELFF. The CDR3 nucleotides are TGTGCCGCCACGGGACAGGGGCACACCGGGGAGCTGTTTTTT.

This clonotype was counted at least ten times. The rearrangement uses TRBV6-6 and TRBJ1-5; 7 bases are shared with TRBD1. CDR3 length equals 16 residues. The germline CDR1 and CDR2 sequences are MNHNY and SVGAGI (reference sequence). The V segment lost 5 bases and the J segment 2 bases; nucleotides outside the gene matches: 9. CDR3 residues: CASSTPTGTGNQPQHF. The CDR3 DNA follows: TGTGCCAGCAGTACCCCGACAGGGACAGGCAATCAGCCCCAGCATTTT.

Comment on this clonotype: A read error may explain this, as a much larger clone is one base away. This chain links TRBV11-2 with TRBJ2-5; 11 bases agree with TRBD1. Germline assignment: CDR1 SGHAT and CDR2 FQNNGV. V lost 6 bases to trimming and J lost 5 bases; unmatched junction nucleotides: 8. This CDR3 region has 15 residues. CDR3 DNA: TGTGCCAGCAGTCCATGGACAGGGGGCAAGGAGACCCAGTACTTC. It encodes CASSPWTGGKETQYF.

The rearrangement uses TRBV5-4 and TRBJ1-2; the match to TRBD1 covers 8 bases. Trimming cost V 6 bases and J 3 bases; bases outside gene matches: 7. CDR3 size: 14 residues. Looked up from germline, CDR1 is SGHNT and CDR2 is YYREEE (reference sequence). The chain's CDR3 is CASTPTGAHYGYTF. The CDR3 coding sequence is TGTGCCAGCACACCGACAGGGGCCCACTATGGCTACACCTTC.